The sequence of this T cell receptor beta chain was determined in a study of shared clonotypes between healthy human individuals (TCRdb year 2020). A note on the overall study: The cohort comprised a couple of women and three men aged 18 to 49 years. For each donor, three plates each were used for CD4 naive and CD4 memory, two plates were used for CD8 naive, and one plate was used for CD8 memory. The study deeply sequenced blood TCR repertoires of about 5 healthy adults to estimate repertoire size and the extent of clonotype sharing between individuals. Different laboratories and diverse techniques were used to prepare libraries and sequence TCR repertoires, to increase sequencing depth and limit assay-specific biases. Per donor, leukapheresis produced somewhere between about 0.94 and 9 billion PBMCs.

On this clone itself: No antigen is known for it. No much larger clone exists at a distance of one base, and base qualities are not known.

TCR CDR3 regions were amplified from genomic DNA by multiplex PCR using the deep immunoSEQ assay. Genomic DNA extracted from each cell subset was distributed evenly over all wells of several immunoSEQ 96-well plates, and each plate served as one replicate. For sorted subsets, each replicate PCR was loaded with 200 to 250 ng genomic DNA, equivalent to about 33,000 T cell genomes. Purified libraries were quantified with a Qubit 3.0 fluorometer, sized on a Bioanalyzer 2100, and re-quantified with the KAPA Library Quantification kit. Each immunoSEQ 96-well plate was sequenced on its own single-read 150-cycle Illumina NextSeq 550 flow cell. The authors' analysis ran thus. Because the immunoSEQ output included only junctional sequences and no quality scores, the filtering could not be the same as the filtering used for full-length reads. Sequences were annotated with PyIR, a Python wrapper for IgBLAST v1.9, using IMGT germline references to assign V/J genes and CDR3. Reads were removed for weak V/J assignments (E-value above 1e-6), missing CDR3, stop codons, out-of-frame junctions, or ambiguous translated residues. V3J clonotypes were defined as sequences sharing the same inferred V gene, J gene, and CDR3 amino acid sequence. Percentage overlap between repertoires was calculated by dividing the number of shared unique clonotypes by the size of the smaller repertoire. RTK rarefaction, the Chao1 estimator, and Recon v2.1 estimates of unobserved clonotypes were used to assess repertoire richness. Generation probabilities were computed with OLGA for all TCRbeta clonotypes obtained by the gDNA method from several donors. Imported from immuneACCESS, the table was reduced by TCRdb to in-frame sequences with V and J called. These copies leave out some clones; in studies compared against another copy, an unresolved V gene accounts for under half, and the cause of the remainder is not known. V, J and clone size are those of that table, while D and trimming were read from the DNA. Within this sample are hundreds of thousands of clones, with about 95% of them counted one time only. Roughly 0.12% of the sample goes to the ten largest clones.

Paper-wide results and their limitations: Only blood was sampled, and tissue TCR repertoires likely differ from those in blood. Estimated clonotype richness was generally larger for naive than for memory subsets. Compared with non-shared clonotypes, the clonotypes found in all four sorted-subset donors had higher generation probabilities. Pairwise subsampling indicated that sequencing depth was expected to affect the degree of clonotype sharing among donors. About 5% of naive CD4, 3.5% of naive CD8, around 2.3% of memory CD4, and about 0.4% of memory CD8 clonotypes were shared across four donors. Incomplete sequencing was indicated by rarefaction of sorted-subset datasets, despite the large sequencing depth. Because the study included a small number of donors, the genetic and exposure-history diversity represented was limited.

CD8 naive samples were CD45RO-negative cells positively selected for CCR7, giving a CD45RA+CCR7+ population that excluded TemRA cells. The donors were healthy, HIV-negative adults who had no recently reported acute infections or vaccinations. Only Caucasian adults living in Nashville, Tennessee, USA were represented among the donors. After blood collection by leukapheresis, PBMCs were isolated using Ficoll-Histopaque density gradient centrifugation and then cryopreserved in the vapor phase of liquid nitrogen. Analytical flow cytometry was used to check the purity and quantity of each magnetically sorted T cell population. Genomic DNA was isolated from each sorted fraction and quantified by UV absorbance on a Nanodrop 2000c. From the cysteine up to the phenylalanine, the CDR3 has a length of 14 residues. The sequence is cut down to CDR3 DNA, 42 bases in frame from base 1. The CDR1 and CDR2 encoded by the germline V gene (reference sequence) are SSHAT and FNYEAQ. Cut back by 10 bases and 9 bases, the V and J ends lie 22 bases apart.

This receptor chain uses TRBV7-7 and TRBJ2-1; the D gene is tentatively TRBD1 or TRBD2, each matching 5 bases. Sequencing used naive CD8+ T cells sorted from blood. What this sample's cell subset or site label stands for: CD45RA+CCR7+. The origin of this receptor is a woman aged 30 to 39 in good health. The bases read TGTGCCATCGGGGCAACCGGGTCGCGCTCTGAGCAGTTCTTC. It codes for CAIGATGSRSEQFF.